This is a list of T cell receptor beta chains from one sample in a study of blood T cell repertoires in COVID-19. Some clones are missing from TCRdb's copy, which holds only in-frame ones; the method was immunoSEQ multiplex PCR. In the table there are 230,000 or so clones, about 87% of which are singletons. Sequencing was carried out using PBMCs or T cells enriched from blood (not recorded which). These receptors all stem from a woman aged 25-40 years who had recovered from COVID-19. The CDR3 runs from the conserved cysteine through the conserved F or W. D genes are given only for firm matches. Rows may omit the clone size; those that give it use once, few, many or a size class.

TRBJ2-7 - TRBV19 - CASSIGRTEGGEQYF TGTGCCAGTAGTATAGGCCGGACAGAGGGCGGGGAGCAGTACTTC
TRBJ1-3 - TRBV5-3 TRBD1 CARSLDRVKQKTGNTIYF TGTGCCAGAAGCCTGGACAGGGTAAAACAGAAAACTGGAAACACCATATATTTT
TRBJ2-2 - TRBV9 - CASSDSDFGELFF TGTGCCAGCAGCGACTCGGACTTTGGGGAGCTGTTTTTT
TRBJ2-3 - TRBV13 - CASSPTSTDTQYF TGTGCCAGCAGCCCAACAAGCACAGATACGCAGTATTTT
TRBJ2-7 - TRBV6-1 TRBD2 CASSANLAGGPVEQYF TGTGCCAGCAGTGCTAACCTAGCGGGGGGGCCTGTTGAGCAGTACTTC
TRBJ1-1 once TRBV11-2 TRBD1 CASSLGQGGPTFF TGTGCCAGCAGCCTAGGACAGGGCGGGCCGACTTTCTTT
TRBJ2-1 - TRBV18 TRBD1 CASSPLKGQNYEQFF TGTGCCAGCTCACCACTCAAGGGACAGAACTATGAGCAGTTCTTC
TRBJ1-5 - TRBV7-9 - CASSDSYQPQHF TGTGCCAGCAGCGATAGTTATCAGCCCCAGCATTTT
TRBJ2-1 - TRBV9 - CASSVLVEDNEQFF TGTGCCAGCAGCGTCTTGGTTGAGGACAATGAGCAGTTCTTC
TRBJ1-4 - TRBV11-2 TRBD1 CASSLRQGMEKLFF TGTGCCAGCAGCCTCCGACAGGGGATGGAAAAACTGTTTTTT
TRBJ1-2 - TRBV6-5 TRBD1 CASSYSGTGGLGYTF TGTGCCAGCAGTTACTCCGGGACAGGGGGCTTGGGCTACACCTTC
TRBJ2-1 - TRBV4-1 - CASSQDLAGRDYNEQFF TGCGCCAGCAGCCAAGATCTTGCGGGGCGGGACTACAATGAGCAGTTCTTC
TRBJ1-2 - TRBV9 - CASSVEGGYGYTF TGTGCCAGCAGCGTAGAAGGGGGCTATGGCTACACCTTC
TRBJ1-6 - TRBV7-8 - CASSLWSQGSYSPLHF TGTGCCAGCAGCTTATGGAGCCAGGGATCATATTCACCCCTCCACTTT
TRBJ2-2 - TRBV19 TRBD1 CASSTQGEAGELFF TGTGCCAGTAGTACACAGGGGGAGGCCGGGGAGCTGTTTTTT
TRBJ1-6 - TRBV6-2/TRBV6-3 TRBD1 CASSLLHQGAFYNSPLHF TGTGCCAGCAGTCTCCTCCACCAGGGGGCTTTTTATAATTCACCCCTCCACTTT
TRBJ1-1 - TRBV5-6 TRBD1 CASSLWTGGRLDTEAFF TGTGCCAGCAGCTTGTGGACAGGGGGCCGATTGGATACTGAAGCTTTCTTT
TRBJ2-1 - TRBV7-3 TRBD2 CASSPGGLYNEQFF TGTGCCAGCAGCCCGGGGGGGCTGTACAATGAGCAGTTCTTC
TRBJ2-7 - TRBV7-6 - CASSLDPTYEQYF TGTGCCAGCAGCTTAGACCCTACCTACGAGCAGTACTTC
TRBJ1-1 - TRBV5-5 - CASSFPTGNTEAFF TGTGCCAGCAGCTTTCCGACAGGGAACACTGAAGCTTTCTTT
TRBJ2-5 - TRBV19 TRBD1 CASRMGQGRTQYF TGTGCCAGTAGAATGGGACAGGGACGGACCCAGTACTTC
TRBJ2-7 - TRBV28 - CASSYFGQTTIYEQYF TGTGCCAGCAGTTACTTCGGACAGACTACTATCTACGAGCAGTACTTC
TRBJ1-6 - TRBV5-1 TRBD1 CASRPETGGVNSPLHF TGCGCCAGCAGACCCGAGACAGGGGGCGTAAATTCACCCCTCCACTTT
TRBJ2-6 - TRBV6-2/TRBV6-3 TRBD1 CASSQDRAGANVLTF TGTGCCAGCAGTCAAGACAGGGCCGGGGCCAACGTCCTGACTTTC
TRBJ1-6 - TRBV3-1/TRBV3-2 - CASSQESKSSYNSPLHF TGTGCCAGCAGCCAAGAAAGCAAGAGCTCCTATAATTCACCCCTCCACTTT
TRBJ1-5 medium-sized TRBV7-8 TRBD1 CASSSRYMDRGDQPQHF TGTGCCAGCAGCTCTAGATACATGGACAGGGGAGATCAGCCCCAGCATTTT
TRBJ1-3 - TRBV10-2 - CASSDNRVVGNTIYF TGCGCCAGCAGCGACAACAGGGTGGTTGGAAACACCATATATTTT
TRBJ2-3 - TRBV3-1/TRBV3-2 TRBD1 CASSQGTGIAVVAQYF TGTGCCAGCAGCCAAGGGACAGGGATAGCCGTTGTGGCGCAGTATTTT
TRBJ1-6 once TRBV27 TRBD1 CASRPQTGTGDSPLHF TGTGCCAGCAGACCCCAGACCGGGACAGGGGATTCACCCCTCCACTTT
TRBJ2-3 - TRBV15 - CATSRSFTDTQYF TGTGCCACCAGCAGATCGTTCACAGATACGCAGTATTTT
TRBJ1-5 - TRBV19 - CATLPGHLISQPQHF TGTGCCACCCTGCCGGGACACCTAATTAGTCAGCCCCAGCATTTT
TRBJ2-6 - TRBV30 TRBD1 CAWSATTGAGANVLTF TGTGCCTGGAGTGCTACCACAGGGGCCGGGGCCAACGTCCTGACTTTC
TRBJ1-1 - TRBV11-2 TRBD1 CASSLLAGTGGTEAFF TGTGCCAGCAGCTTATTAGCCGGGACAGGAGGCACTGAAGCTTTCTTT
TRBJ2-7 - TRBV18 TRBD1 CASSPPISPDRPYEQYF TGTGCCAGCTCACCACCGATAAGTCCGGACAGGCCCTACGAGCAGTACTTC
TRBJ1-2 - TRBV5-1 - CASSPFEQGRNGYTF TGCGCCAGCAGCCCCTTTGAGCAGGGTAGGAATGGCTACACCTTC
TRBJ1-2 - TRBV7-6 - CASSLPGTNYGYTF TGTGCCAGCAGCTTACCAGGGACTAACTATGGCTACACCTTC
TRBJ1-2 - TRBV4-2 TRBD1 CASSQGTGPGYTF TGTGCCAGCAGCCAAGGGACAGGGCCTGGCTACACCTTC
TRBJ1-1 once TRBV7-2 - CASSLGRYTEAFF TGTGCCAGCAGCTTAGGCAGGTACACTGAAGCTTTCTTT
TRBJ2-7 - TRBV21-1 - CASSKITGAVEQYF TGTGCCAGCAGCAAAATTACAGGGGCTGTCGAGCAGTACTTC
TRBJ2-3 - TRBV4-3 TRBD1 CASSRGQGGSIDTQYF TGCGCCAGCAGCCGAGGACAGGGTGGTTCTATAGATACGCAGTATTTT
TRBJ2-5 - TRBV3-1/TRBV3-2 - CASSQGALQETQYF TGTGCCAGCAGCCAAGGGGCCCTCCAAGAGACCCAGTACTTC